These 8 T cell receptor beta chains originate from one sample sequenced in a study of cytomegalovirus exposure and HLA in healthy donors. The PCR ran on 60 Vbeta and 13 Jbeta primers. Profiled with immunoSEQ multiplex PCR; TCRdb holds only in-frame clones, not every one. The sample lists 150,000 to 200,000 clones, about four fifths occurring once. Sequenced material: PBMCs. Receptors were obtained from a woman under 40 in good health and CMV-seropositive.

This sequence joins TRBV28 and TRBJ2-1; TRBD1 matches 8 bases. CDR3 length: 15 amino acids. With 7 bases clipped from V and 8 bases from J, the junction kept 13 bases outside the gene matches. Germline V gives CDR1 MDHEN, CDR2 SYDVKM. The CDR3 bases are TGTGCCAGCACCTACGCCGGGACAGGCTCGTATGAGCAGTTCTTC. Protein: CASTYAGTGSYEQFF.

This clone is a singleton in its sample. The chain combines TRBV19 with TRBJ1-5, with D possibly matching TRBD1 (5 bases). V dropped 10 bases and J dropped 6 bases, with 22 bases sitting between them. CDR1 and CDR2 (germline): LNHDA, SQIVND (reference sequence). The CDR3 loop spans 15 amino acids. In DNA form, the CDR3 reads TGTGCCACCTCCTCCAAGGTGGGCGGGGGTCAGCCCCAGCATTTT. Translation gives CATSSKVGGGQPQHF.

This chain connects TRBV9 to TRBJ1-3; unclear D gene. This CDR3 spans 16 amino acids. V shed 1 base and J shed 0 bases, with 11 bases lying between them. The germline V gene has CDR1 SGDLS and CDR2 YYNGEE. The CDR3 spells CASSVLPDISGNTIYF. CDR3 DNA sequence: TGTGCCAGCAGCGTACTCCCAGACATCTCTGGAAACACCATATATTTT.

The CDR3 loop reads CASSQGSASSGNTIYF. As DNA, the CDR3 is TGTGCCAGCAGCCAGGGGTCCGCGAGCTCTGGAAACACCATATATTTT. J is TRBJ1-3 and V is TRBV6-6; weak D call: TRBD1 (6 bases). Trimming left V 6 bases short and J 0 bases short, with 15 bases between. This CDR3 has 16 amino acids. Germline-derived CDR1 and CDR2 are MNHNY and SVGAGI (reference sequence).

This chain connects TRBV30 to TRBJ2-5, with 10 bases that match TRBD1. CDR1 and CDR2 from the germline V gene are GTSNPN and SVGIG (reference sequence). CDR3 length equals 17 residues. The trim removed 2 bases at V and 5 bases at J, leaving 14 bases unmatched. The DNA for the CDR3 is TGTGCCTGGAGTCCTGGAGGACAGGGGGGAGGAGGGGAGACCCAGTACTTC. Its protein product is CAWSPGGQGGGGETQYF.

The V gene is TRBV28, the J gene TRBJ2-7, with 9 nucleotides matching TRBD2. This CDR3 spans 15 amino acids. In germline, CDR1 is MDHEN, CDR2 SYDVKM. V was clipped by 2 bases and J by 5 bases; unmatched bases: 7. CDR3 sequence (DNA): TGTGCCAGCAGTTTAGTGGGCGGGGGGGCAAACGAGCAGTACTTC. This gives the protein CASSLVGGGANEQYF.

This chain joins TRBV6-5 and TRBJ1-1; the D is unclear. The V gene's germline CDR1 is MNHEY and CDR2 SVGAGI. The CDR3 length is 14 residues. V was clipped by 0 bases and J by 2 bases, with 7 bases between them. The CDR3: CASSYSPVNTEAFF. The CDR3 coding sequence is TGTGCCAGCAGTTACTCTCCCGTTAACACTGAAGCTTTCTTT.

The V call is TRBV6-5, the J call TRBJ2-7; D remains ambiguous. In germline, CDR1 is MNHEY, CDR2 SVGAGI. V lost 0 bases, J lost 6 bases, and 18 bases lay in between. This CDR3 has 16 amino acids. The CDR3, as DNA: TGTGCCAGCAGTTACTCAAGAGGAACCCCCCGTACCGAGCAGTACTTC. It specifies CASSYSRGTPRTEQYF.